This TCR beta chain was identified during a study of blood T cell repertoires in COVID-19. The CDR3 is 16 amino acids. The V gene's germline CDR1 is LGHNA and CDR2 YSLEER. Trimming at V came to 1 base and at J to 5 bases, leaving 7 bases not matched to a gene. In the original analysis: The authors estimated nucleated cell counts from reference gene primer amplification. Method: immunoSEQ multiplex PCR; TCRdb's copy keeps in-frame clones and lacks some. Clone size and V and J calls were adopted from that table, with D and trimming inferred from the DNA. The sample contains over 200,000 clones, more than 80% of which appear only once.

Specimen: peripheral blood. The V gene is TRBV4-3, the J gene TRBJ2-3; 9 bases agree with TRBD2. The clonotype was recovered from a woman aged 30 to 39 with COVID-19, enrolled during active disease. CDR3 DNA: TGCGCCAGCAGCCAAGTCGGGCGGGGGGGCAGAGATACGCAGTATTTT. As protein: CASSQVGRGGRDTQYF.